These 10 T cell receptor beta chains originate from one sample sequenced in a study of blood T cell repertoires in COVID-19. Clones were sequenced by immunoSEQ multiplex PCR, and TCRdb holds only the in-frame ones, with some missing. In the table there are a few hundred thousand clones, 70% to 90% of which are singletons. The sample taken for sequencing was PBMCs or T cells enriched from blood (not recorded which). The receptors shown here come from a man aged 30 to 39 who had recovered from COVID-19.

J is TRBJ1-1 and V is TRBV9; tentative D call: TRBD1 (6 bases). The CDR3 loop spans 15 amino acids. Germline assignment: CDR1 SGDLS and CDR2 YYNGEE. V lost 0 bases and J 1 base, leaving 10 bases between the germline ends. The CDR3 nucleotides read TGTGCCAGCAGCGTAGGGACGGGACAGAACACTGAAGCTTTCTTT. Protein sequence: CASSVGTGQNTEAFF.

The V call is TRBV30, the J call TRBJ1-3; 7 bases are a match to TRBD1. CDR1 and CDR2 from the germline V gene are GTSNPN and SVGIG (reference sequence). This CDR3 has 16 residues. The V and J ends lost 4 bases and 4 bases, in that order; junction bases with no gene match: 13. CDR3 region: CAWNNIRGLVGNTIYF. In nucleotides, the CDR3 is TGTGCCTGGAATAACATAAGGGGGCTGGTGGGAAACACCATATATTTT. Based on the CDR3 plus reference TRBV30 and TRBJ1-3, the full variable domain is SQTIHQWPATLVQPVGSPLSLECTVEGTSNPNLYWYRQAAGRGLQLLFYSVGIGQISSEVPQNLSASRPQDRQFILSSKKLLLSDSGFYLCAWNNIRGLVGNTIYFGEGSWLTVV.

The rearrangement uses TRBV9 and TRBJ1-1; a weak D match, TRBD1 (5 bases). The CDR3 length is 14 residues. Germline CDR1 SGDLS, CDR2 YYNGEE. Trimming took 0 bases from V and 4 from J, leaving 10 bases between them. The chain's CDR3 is CASSVVAGFTEAFF. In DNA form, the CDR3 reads TGTGCCAGCAGCGTAGTTGCAGGGTTCACTGAAGCTTTCTTT.

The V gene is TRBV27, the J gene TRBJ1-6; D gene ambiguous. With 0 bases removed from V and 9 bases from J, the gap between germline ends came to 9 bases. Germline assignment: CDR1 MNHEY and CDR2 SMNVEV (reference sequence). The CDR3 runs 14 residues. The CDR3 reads CASSLSIGFSPLHF. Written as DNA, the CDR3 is TGTGCCAGCAGTTTATCGATTGGCTTTTCACCCCTCCACTTT.

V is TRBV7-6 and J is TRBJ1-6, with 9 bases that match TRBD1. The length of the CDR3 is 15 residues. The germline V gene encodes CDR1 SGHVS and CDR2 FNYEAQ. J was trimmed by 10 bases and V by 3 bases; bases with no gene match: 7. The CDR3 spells CASSFGQGIRSPLHF. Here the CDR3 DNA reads TGTGCCAGCAGCTTCGGACAGGGGATTAGGTCACCCCTCCACTTT.

The CDR3 DNA reads as TGTGCCAGCAGTTATCGGGGAGGTAGCAATCAGCCCCAGCATTTT. It codes for CASSYRGGSNQPQHF. The V and J genes are TRBV6-2 or TRBV6-3 and TRBJ1-5; D remains unclear. The CDR3 runs to 15 residues. Germline V CDR1 and CDR2: MNHEY, SVGEGT. The germline V and J ends were trimmed by 3 bases and 0 bases, with 9 bases remaining between them.

CDR3 sequence: CSVAQGQGSYTF. For the CDR3, the DNA is TGCAGCGTTGCCCAAGGACAGGGAAGCTACACCTTC. The chain carries TRBV29-1 and TRBJ1-2; 8 bases match TRBD1. The CDR3 sequence is 12 residues long. Per the germline V gene, CDR1 is SQVTM and CDR2 is ANQGSEA. V shed 4 bases and J 9 bases; nucleotides not matched to a gene: 7.

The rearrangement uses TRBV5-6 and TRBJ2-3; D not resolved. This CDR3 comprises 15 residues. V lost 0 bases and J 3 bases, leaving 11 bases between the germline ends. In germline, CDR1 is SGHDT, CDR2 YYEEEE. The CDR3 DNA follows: TGTGCCAGCAGCTTGGACCGAGGTAGTACAGATACGCAGTATTTT. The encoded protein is CASSLDRGSTDTQYF.

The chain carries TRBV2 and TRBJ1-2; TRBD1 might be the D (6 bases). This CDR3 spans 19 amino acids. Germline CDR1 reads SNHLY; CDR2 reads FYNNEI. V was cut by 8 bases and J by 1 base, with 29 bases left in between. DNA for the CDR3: TGTGCCAGCGGACATCCAAAGGATAAAAGGGGACAACTTAACTATGGCTACACCTTC. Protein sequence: CASGHPKDKRGQLNYGYTF. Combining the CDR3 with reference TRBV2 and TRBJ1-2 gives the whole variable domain EPEVTQTPSHQVTQMGQEVILRCVPISNHLYFYWYRQILGQKVEFLVSFYNNEISEKSEIFDDQFSVERPDGSNFTLKIRSTKLEDSAMYFCASGHPKDKRGQLNYGYTFGSGTRLTVV.

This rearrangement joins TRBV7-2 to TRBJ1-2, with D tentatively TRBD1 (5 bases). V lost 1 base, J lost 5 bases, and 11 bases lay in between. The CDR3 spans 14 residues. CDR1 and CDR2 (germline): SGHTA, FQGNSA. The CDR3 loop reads CASSLVEGRYGYTF. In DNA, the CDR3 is TGTGCCAGCAGCTTAGTTGAGGGGAGGTATGGCTACACCTTC.